Sequencing of this T cell receptor beta chain was carried out in a study of blood T cell repertoires in COVID-19. Original processing notes: From reference gene primer amplification, estimates of nucleated cell counts were derived. The method was immunoSEQ multiplex PCR; TCRdb's version includes in-frame clones alone and lacks a portion of them. The DNA gave D and trimming, while V, J and clone size come from that table. The sample yields approximately 85,000 clones, approximately 89% seen once. The ends lost 5 bases at V and 4 bases at J; junction bases unmatched: 11. This CDR3 is 15 amino acids long. CDR1 and CDR2 (germline): SGHNT, YYREEE (reference sequence).

V usage is TRBV5-4 and J usage is TRBJ1-2, with 7 bases aligning to TRBD1. Sample: peripheral blood. The TCR originated in a man aged 45-65 years with acute or convalescent COVID-19. CDR3 sequence reads: CASSRTGTESYGYTF. The CDR3 coding sequence is TGTGCCAGCAGTCGGACCGGGACAGAATCCTATGGCTACACCTTC.